A single sample gave rise to the 14 T cell receptor beta chains below, sequenced in a study of PD-1 blockade in classical Hodgkin lymphoma. TCRdb's table, derived via immunoSEQ multiplex PCR, lists solely in-frame clones and lacks some. The sample includes 60,000 or so clones, more than 90% of them seen just once. Every one of the patients relapsed after autologous stem cell transplantation (brentuximab vedotin exposure was variable). The sequences come from peripheral blood mononuclear cells (PBMCs), collected at baseline. Receptors originate from a human donor with classical Hodgkin lymphoma.

The gene calls are TRBV14 and TRBJ2-5; 7 bases align to TRBD1. Per the germline V gene, CDR1 is SGHDN and CDR2 is FVKESK. Trimming cost V 3 bases and J 5 bases; bases outside gene matches: 15. CDR3 length equals 17 residues. CDR3 nucleotide sequence: TGTGCCAGCAGCCAGTGGGCCCCTGATAGGGGGCTGGAGACCCAGTACTTC. Its translation is CASSQWAPDRGLETQYF. The full variable domain, with the rest looked up from reference TRBV14 and TRBJ2-5, is EAGVTQFPSHSVIEKGQTVTLRCDPISGHDNLYWYRRVMGKEIKFLLHFVKESKQDESGMPNNRFLAERTGGTYSTLKVQPAELEDSGVYFCASSQWAPDRGLETQYFGPGTRLLVL.

V gene TRBV5-1 combines with J gene TRBJ2-7; TRBD1 matches 9 bases. The CDR3 length is 15 residues. V lost 0 bases to trimming and J lost 2 bases; unmatched junction nucleotides: 3. Germline CDR1 reads SGHRS; CDR2 reads YFSETQ. CDR3 in amino acids: CASSLGQGVAYEQYF. CDR3 DNA sequence: TGCGCCAGCAGCTTGGGACAGGGGGTTGCCTACGAGCAGTACTTC.

The chain employs TRBV7-8 and TRBJ2-5; 13 bases are shared with TRBD2. Trimming cost V 7 bases and J 5 bases; bases outside gene matches: 7. The CDR3 contains 15 residues. Germline CDR1 and CDR2: SGHVS and FQNEAQ. This CDR3 is CASKLAGGPGETQYF. The CDR3 DNA reads TGTGCCAGCAAACTAGCGGGGGGGCCCGGGGAGACCCAGTACTTC.

This rearrangement joins TRBV28 to TRBJ2-1; no firm D call. CDR3 size: 11 residues. V lost 7 bases, J lost 5 bases, and 6 bases lay in between. Germline loops: CDR1 MDHEN, CDR2 SYDVKM. The CDR3 region is CASIWNNEQFF. The DNA for the CDR3 is TGTGCCAGCATTTGGAACAATGAGCAGTTCTTC.

The chain joins TRBV28 to TRBJ2-3; D not certain. This CDR3 spans 16 amino acids. Germline CDR1 reads MDHEN; CDR2 reads SYDVKM. V shed 3 bases and J shed 0 bases, with 13 bases lying between them. This chain's CDR3 is CASSFSVGPSTDTQYF. The DNA of the CDR3 is TGTGCCAGCAGTTTTTCGGTCGGGCCTAGCACAGATACGCAGTATTTT.

J is TRBJ2-7 and V is TRBV4-1; D possibly corresponds to TRBD1 (7 bases). The CDR3 has 20 residues. Germline CDR1 and CDR2: MGHRA and YSYEKL. Trimming stripped 0 bases from V and 2 bases from J, with 26 bases between. The CDR3 DNA follows: TGCGCCAGCAGCCAAGAGGGGGGAGCGGGCGGACAGGAGGGAGCCTACGAGCAGTACTTC. Encoded protein: CASSQEGGAGGQEGAYEQYF.

J is TRBJ1-6 and V is TRBV27; D not certain. V lost 3 bases, J lost 10 bases, and 4 bases lay in between. Germline CDR1 MNHEY, CDR2 SMNVEV (reference sequence). The CDR3 runs 11 residues. The CDR3 protein is CASSLESPLHF. The CDR3 DNA follows: TGTGCCAGCAGTTTGGAGTCACCCCTCCACTTT.

CDR3 sequence: CASSPYQMGQGDGYTF. The DNA of the CDR3 is TGTGCCAGCTCACCCTATCAGATGGGACAGGGGGATGGCTACACCTTC. The chain couples TRBV18 to TRBJ1-2; 11 bases fit TRBD1. The V gene end was trimmed by 3 bases and the J gene end by 6 bases; junction bases not matched to a gene: 9. In germline, CDR1 is KGHSH, CDR2 LQKENI. The CDR3 loop spans 16 amino acids.

The chain recombines TRBV5-1 with TRBJ2-7, with a tentative D call TRBD1 (6 bases). V was trimmed by 4 bases and J by 6 bases, leaving 20 bases between them. CDR3 length: 15 amino acids. Germline CDR1 and CDR2: SGHRS and YFSETQ. The CDR3 here is CASSAGQPGWPEQYF. CDR3 bases: TGCGCCAGCAGCGCTGGACAGCCAGGGTGGCCCGAGCAGTACTTC.

CDR3 sequence: CASSPTGFADTQYF. In DNA, the CDR3 is TGTGCCAGCTCGCCAACAGGGTTCGCAGATACGCAGTATTTT. V and J are TRBV18 and TRBJ2-3; D possibly corresponds to TRBD1 (6 bases). The length of the CDR3 is 14 residues. Trimming took 6 bases from V and 4 from J, leaving 14 bases between them. The germline V gene has CDR1 KGHSH and CDR2 LQKENI.

The J gene is TRBJ2-7, the V gene TRBV6-1; no firm D call. CDR3 length: 14 residues. The germline gives CDR1 MNHNS, CDR2 SASEGT. Trimming removed 2 bases from V and 4 bases from J, with 12 bases in between. The CDR3 loop reads CASSESPLEYEQYF. In DNA, the CDR3 is TGTGCCAGCAGTGAATCCCCATTGGAATACGAGCAGTACTTC.

This clone was picked up one time. This rearrangement joins TRBV27 to TRBJ1-2; D is unclear. This CDR3 comprises 16 residues. The ends were cut back, 3 bases at V and 4 bases at J, with 18 bases in the middle. Germline CDR1 and CDR2: MNHEY and SMNVEV (reference sequence). CDR3 sequence (DNA): TGTGCCAGCAGTTTCCGCGCCGCCCCCGTTGCCTATGGCTACACCTTC. Encoded protein: CASSFRAAPVAYGYTF.

The chain combines TRBV14 with TRBJ2-3; 8 bases agree with TRBD2. The CDR3 spans 17 residues. Per the germline V gene, CDR1 is SGHDN and CDR2 is FVKESK. With V trimmed by 1 base and J by 1 base, 7 bases remained unmatched. The CDR3 bases are TGTGCCAGCAGCCAAGTAGGAGCGGGAGCGGGCACAGATACGCAGTATTTT. Translation gives CASSQVGAGAGTDTQYF. Variable domain in full (rest from reference TRBV14 and TRBJ2-3): EAGVTQFPSHSVIEKGQTVTLRCDPISGHDNLYWYRRVMGKEIKFLLHFVKESKQDESGMPNNRFLAERTGGTYSTLKVQPAELEDSGVYFCASSQVGAGAGTDTQYFGPGTRLTVL.

This chain links TRBV5-1 with TRBJ2-1, with TRBD1 as a possible D gene (6 bases). Trimming removed 7 bases at V and 0 bases at J, with 11 bases between. The CDR3 is 14 amino acids. Germline V CDR1 and CDR2: SGHRS, YFSETQ. CDR3 sequence: CASQDRYSYNEQFF. CDR3 DNA: TGCGCCAGCCAAGACAGGTACTCCTACAATGAGCAGTTCTTC.